This T cell receptor beta chain was recovered during a study of neurological immune-mediated disorders (dated 2019 in TCRdb). Regarding the complete study: Peripheral blood TCR-beta repertoires from patients with HTLV-I-associated myelopathy (HAM/TSP), patients with multiple sclerosis, and healthy controls were compared in the study using UMI-based sequencing. Alongside PBMC samples, the set of about 100 TCR-beta libraries contained longitudinal samples, technical triplicates, and paired CD4+ and CD8+ T-cell subsets that had been sorted. The cohort was made up of 68 subjects, consisting of some 15 HAM/TSP patients, around 35 multiple sclerosis patients and about 20 healthy controls. Paper-wide results and their limitations: No identical CDR3 amino acid sequences were found to be shared among expanded clones across subjects, suggesting that TCR-beta repertoires were private in all groups. The highest TCR clonal expansion was observed in HAM/TSP patients, whereas the lowest was observed in MS patients, even when compared with healthy controls.

The sample holds one count of this clonotype. What this receptor recognizes is not known. A single base separates this from a much larger clone, so it may be a read error. Per the germline V gene, SGHRS is the CDR1 and YFSETQ is the CDR2. The CDR3 runs 14 residues from the cysteine to the phenylalanine. The retained sequence is limited to the CDR3, 42 bases, with the frame set at the first base. The healthy controls were volunteers from blood banks in Maryland, USA. For unsorted PBMC libraries, 2 million PBMCs were used after storage in RNAlater at -80 degrees C until RNA extraction. Peripheral blood was subjected to Ficoll-Hypaque density gradient centrifugation to isolate PBMCs, which were then cryopreserved in liquid nitrogen. cDNA was synthesized by template-switch 5'RACE using a primer with a 10-nucleotide random unique molecular identifier that tagged each TCR transcript. Every sequencing run covered 15-18 subjects and yielded more than 200 million TCR-beta sequences. Total RNA was extracted with the RNeasy kit. The KAPA Real-time Library Amplification kit was used to amplify TCR-beta VDJ regions with primers targeting the TCR constant region and the 5'RACE anchor. Sample indexes and Illumina adaptors were added in a first PCR, after which library yield was increased in a second PCR. After Ampure bead purification, the roughly 650 bp TCR product was size-selected on a 2% E-gel SizeSelection system. Library quality was checked on a Bioanalyzer, concentration was measured with Qubit, and libraries were quantified with the Kapa Library Quantification kit before pooling. Libraries were sequenced paired-end 2 x 150 bp on an Illumina HiSeq 2500. To increase sequence diversity, about 25-31% phiX was spiked into each library pool. The study's processing was this. The quality-filtered reads were processed with the UMI-based MiGEC pipeline, whose error correction step removed more than 80% of the raw TCR sequences. IMGT germline references were used for alignment of VDJ genes, and clonotypes were defined by a unique CDR3 amino acid sequence together with V-J genes. Clonal expansion, Shannon diversity and CDR3 relatedness (CalcPairwiseDistances, ClusterSamples) were evaluated with VDJtools, and phylogenetic trees were built with CLCbio workbench. Clones with at least 8 unique UMIs were defined as expanded, with this threshold being based on coefficient-of-variation modelling across technical triplicates. TCRdb reprocessed the public reads (quality trimming at Q25 with fastp, clone calling with MiXCR) and kept in-frame beta chains. Merged by CDR3 protein, the rows form single entries marked with the most common genes and DNA. These V and J calls are TCRdb output, not the study's own analysis. Here the sample has tens of thousands of distinct CDR3 sequences; approximately 14% occur a single time. The ten biggest clones cover 6.5% to 8% of the sample.

Recombination linked TRBV5-1 to TRBJ1-3; a stretch of 7 junction bases matches TRBD1. The TCR sequence derives from a woman aged 50 to 60 in good health. The specimen sequenced was PBMCs. The DNA sequence reads TGCGCCAACAGCTTGGGGACAGCTGGAAACACCATATATTTT. This encodes CANSLGTAGNTIYF.